A selection of T cell receptor beta chains follows, all from one sample in a study of OX40 agonist ivuxolimab in advanced cancers. Some clones are missing from TCRdb's copy, which holds only in-frame ones; the method was immunoSEQ multiplex PCR. The sample carries around 87,000 clones, 94% recorded once. The input for sequencing was CD4+ or CD8+ T cells sorted from blood, taken in a trial of the OX40 agonist ivuxolimab. The receptors were sampled from an adult with an advanced solid tumor such as melanoma, head and neck, liver or kidney cancer. Each CDR3 is given with its conserved first and last residue. The D gene is left open where the match is weak. Clone size is shown for a subset of rows, as once, few, many or a class of expanded clone.

V gene: TRBV11-2; J gene: TRBJ2-5; D gene: -; clone size: -; CDR3 DNA: TGTGCCAGCAGCTTCTCCAGTCGGATGGGAGAGACCCAGTACTTC; CDR3 protein: CASSFSSRMGETQYF
V gene: TRBV13; J gene: TRBJ2-1; D gene: -; clone size: -; CDR3 DNA: TGTGCCAGCAGCCGGGGACCCTCGGGGTCTGAGCAGTTCTTC; CDR3 protein: CASSRGPSGSEQFF
V gene: TRBV7-8; J gene: TRBJ2-7; D gene: TRBD2; clone size: once; CDR3 DNA: TGTGCCAGCAGCTTAGGGACTAGCTCCTACGAGCAGTACTTC; CDR3 protein: CASSLGTSSYEQYF
V gene: TRBV9; J gene: TRBJ1-5; D gene: -; clone size: -; CDR3 DNA: TGTGCCAGCAGCGTAGATGGAGGGGGTGGTCAGCCCCAGCATTTT; CDR3 protein: CASSVDGGGGQPQHF
V gene: TRBV6-1; J gene: TRBJ1-5; D gene: -; clone size: -; CDR3 DNA: TGTGCCAGCAGAGCCGGGAATCAGCCCCAGCATTTT; CDR3 protein: CASRAGNQPQHF
V gene: TRBV9; J gene: TRBJ2-1; D gene: -; clone size: -; CDR3 DNA: TGTGCCAGCAGTCAGGTGAGCTCCTACAATGAGCAGTTCTTC; CDR3 protein: CASSQVSSYNEQFF
V gene: TRBV13; J gene: TRBJ2-2; D gene: -; clone size: -; CDR3 DNA: TGTGCCAGCAGCCCCTCCCGTGTCTCTACCACCGGGGAGCTGTTTTTT; CDR3 protein: CASSPSRVSTTGELFF
V gene: TRBV27; J gene: TRBJ2-2; D gene: -; clone size: -; CDR3 DNA: TGTGCCAGCAGAGCCGGGACTTTTTTAAACACCGGGGAGCTGTTTTTT; CDR3 protein: CASRAGTFLNTGELFF
V gene: TRBV19; J gene: TRBJ2-1; D gene: TRBD1; clone size: -; CDR3 DNA: TGTGCCAGCCGACAGGGGATCCCCCACGATGAGCAGTTCTTC; CDR3 protein: CASRQGIPHDEQFF
V gene: TRBV7-9; J gene: TRBJ1-1; D gene: -; clone size: -; CDR3 DNA: TGTGCCAGCAGCTTACTGAACACTGAAGCTTTCTTT; CDR3 protein: CASSLLNTEAFF
V gene: TRBV5-1; J gene: TRBJ2-7; D gene: -; clone size: -; CDR3 DNA: TGCGCCAGCAGCTTGGACAGGGCCTACGAGCAGTACTTC; CDR3 protein: CASSLDRAYEQYF
V gene: TRBV6-5; J gene: TRBJ1-2; D gene: TRBD1; clone size: once; CDR3 DNA: TGTGCCAGCAGTTATACAGGGGGGAACAGTAACACCTTC; CDR3 protein: CASSYTGGNSNTF
V gene: TRBV19; J gene: TRBJ2-3; D gene: TRBD2; clone size: once; CDR3 DNA: TGTGCCAGTAGTGAGACTAGCGGGGTCACAGATACGCAGTATTTT; CDR3 protein: CASSETSGVTDTQYF
V gene: TRBV4-1; J gene: TRBJ1-4; D gene: -; clone size: -; CDR3 DNA: TGCGCCAGCAGCCAAGTTCCTCAGGGAACTAATGAAAAACTGTTTTTT; CDR3 protein: CASSQVPQGTNEKLFF
V gene: TRBV5-1; J gene: TRBJ2-7; D gene: -; clone size: once; CDR3 DNA: TGCGCCAGCAGCTTTAGCGGACCCTACGAGCAGTACTTC; CDR3 protein: CASSFSGPYEQYF
V gene: TRBV6-5; J gene: TRBJ2-5; D gene: TRBD1; clone size: -; CDR3 DNA: TGTGCCAGCAGTTACTCCCGGGACAGGGCATTAGAGACCCAGTACTTC; CDR3 protein: CASSYSRDRALETQYF
V gene: TRBV5-8; J gene: TRBJ2-5; D gene: TRBD1; clone size: -; CDR3 DNA: TGTGCCAGCAGCTCAACAGGGGGACCCCAAGAGACCCAGTACTTC; CDR3 protein: CASSSTGGPQETQYF
V gene: TRBV6-1; J gene: TRBJ2-3; D gene: TRBD1; clone size: once; CDR3 DNA: TGTGCCAGCAGTGACCGGGACAGGGGTCCAGATACGCAGTATTTT; CDR3 protein: CASSDRDRGPDTQYF
V gene: TRBV7-8; J gene: TRBJ2-7; D gene: TRBD1; clone size: -; CDR3 DNA: TGTGCCAGCAGATTAGATCCCCGCACAGGGGGCTACTACGAGCAGTACTTC; CDR3 protein: CASRLDPRTGGYYEQYF
V gene: TRBV11-3; J gene: TRBJ2-3; D gene: -; clone size: -; CDR3 DNA: TGTGCCAGCAGCCCGGAGGCAGCGAGCACAGATACGCAGTATTTT; CDR3 protein: CASSPEAASTDTQYF
V gene: TRBV10-2; J gene: TRBJ2-3; D gene: -; clone size: once; CDR3 DNA: TGCGCCAGCAGTTTCGTGGAGTGGGGCACAGATACGCAGTATTTT; CDR3 protein: CASSFVEWGTDTQYF
V gene: TRBV11-2; J gene: TRBJ1-2; D gene: -; clone size: -; CDR3 DNA: TGTGCCAGCAGCTTAGGACTGGGGCGGGATGGCTACACCTTC; CDR3 protein: CASSLGLGRDGYTF
V gene: TRBV27; J gene: TRBJ2-4; D gene: -; clone size: -; CDR3 DNA: TGTGCCAGCAGTTTATTGTCAGGGTTGGGCATTCAGTACTTC; CDR3 protein: CASSLLSGLGIQYF
V gene: TRBV5-1; J gene: TRBJ1-5; D gene: -; clone size: -; CDR3 DNA: TGCGCCAGCAGCTCTACGGGGGGCAATCAGCCCCAGCATTTT; CDR3 protein: CASSSTGGNQPQHF
V gene: TRBV27; J gene: TRBJ2-7; D gene: TRBD2; clone size: -; CDR3 DNA: TGTGCCAGCAGTCCGACGGGACTAGCCAAACCCTACGAGCAGTACTTC; CDR3 protein: CASSPTGLAKPYEQYF
V gene: TRBV6-5; J gene: TRBJ1-1; D gene: -; clone size: -; CDR3 DNA: TGTGCCAGCAGTCCCGGCCCTGGCACTGAAGCTTTCTTT; CDR3 protein: CASSPGPGTEAFF
V gene: TRBV7-9; J gene: TRBJ2-5; D gene: -; clone size: -; CDR3 DNA: TGTGCCAGCAGCCAACCCAGTGGAGGGCCGCGAGAGACCCAGTACTTC; CDR3 protein: CASSQPSGGPRETQYF
V gene: TRBV5-4; J gene: TRBJ2-1; D gene: TRBD2; clone size: -; CDR3 DNA: TGTGCCAGCAGCATACTAGCGGGGGGGGCCTACAATGAGCAGTTCTTC; CDR3 protein: CASSILAGGAYNEQFF
V gene: TRBV7-9; J gene: TRBJ2-7; D gene: -; clone size: once; CDR3 DNA: TGTGCCAGCAGCGATGCCTACGAGCAGTACTTC; CDR3 protein: CASSDAYEQYF
V gene: TRBV5-1; J gene: TRBJ2-5; D gene: TRBD1; clone size: -; CDR3 DNA: TGCGCCAGCAGCCTCTGGACAGGACAAGAGACCCAGTACTTC; CDR3 protein: CASSLWTGQETQYF
V gene: TRBV7-9; J gene: TRBJ2-3; D gene: -; clone size: -; CDR3 DNA: TGTGCCAGCCGTGCCCTGGGGGGGGGCGGCTCAGATACGCAGTATTTT; CDR3 protein: CASRALGGGGSDTQYF
V gene: TRBV19; J gene: TRBJ2-3; D gene: TRBD2; clone size: -; CDR3 DNA: TGTGCCAGTAGTATAGTGGCGGGGGGCACAGATACGCAGTATTTT; CDR3 protein: CASSIVAGGTDTQYF
V gene: TRBV5-6; J gene: TRBJ2-3; D gene: TRBD2; clone size: -; CDR3 DNA: TGTGCCAGCAGCTCTAGCGGAGCGAGCACAGATACGCAGTATTTT; CDR3 protein: CASSSSGASTDTQYF
V gene: TRBV5-6; J gene: TRBJ1-5; D gene: -; clone size: -; CDR3 DNA: TGTGCCAGCAGCTTCAGGGGTGGACAGCCCCAGCATTTT; CDR3 protein: CASSFRGGQPQHF
V gene: TRBV5-1; J gene: TRBJ1-2; D gene: -; clone size: -; CDR3 DNA: TGCGCCAGCAGCTTGGTAGACGGAGCTAACTATGGCTACACCTTC; CDR3 protein: CASSLVDGANYGYTF
V gene: TRBV2; J gene: TRBJ2-7; D gene: TRBD2; clone size: -; CDR3 DNA: TGTGCCAGCAGTGATTTTGGTACTAGCGTAACCTACGAGCAGTACTTC; CDR3 protein: CASSDFGTSVTYEQYF
V gene: TRBV6-1; J gene: TRBJ1-3; D gene: -; clone size: -; CDR3 DNA: TGTGCCATCCGGGACATCAGAAACACCATATATTTT; CDR3 protein: CAIRDIRNTIYF
V gene: TRBV28; J gene: TRBJ2-6; D gene: TRBD2; clone size: -; CDR3 DNA: TGTGCCAGCAGCCCCGGACTAGCGGGAGTACCTGGGGCCAACGTCCTGACTTTC; CDR3 protein: CASSPGLAGVPGANVLTF
V gene: TRBV11-3; J gene: TRBJ2-1; D gene: TRBD2; clone size: -; CDR3 DNA: TGTGCCAGCAGCCTTAGCGGGAGTACCTACAATGAGCAGTTCTTC; CDR3 protein: CASSLSGSTYNEQFF
V gene: TRBV11-2; J gene: TRBJ1-1; D gene: TRBD1; clone size: -; CDR3 DNA: TGTGCCAGCAGCACATATCCGGGACAGGGGGCAGGGGACACTGAAGCTTTCTTT; CDR3 protein: CASSTYPGQGAGDTEAFF
V gene: TRBV27; J gene: TRBJ1-4; D gene: -; clone size: -; CDR3 DNA: TGTGCCAGCAGTTGGGGAGGAGGTGAAAAACTGTTTTTT; CDR3 protein: CASSWGGGEKLFF
V gene: TRBV6-6; J gene: TRBJ2-1; D gene: -; clone size: -; CDR3 DNA: TGTGCCAGCAGTTACTCTGGCCGGAGCTCCTACAATGAGCAGTTCTTC; CDR3 protein: CASSYSGRSSYNEQFF
V gene: TRBV30; J gene: TRBJ1-4; D gene: -; clone size: -; CDR3 DNA: TGTGCCTGGAGTGTACAAAGGAGAGGGCATAGGGGAAATGAAAAACTGTTTTTT; CDR3 protein: CAWSVQRRGHRGNEKLFF
V gene: TRBV4-1; J gene: TRBJ2-3; D gene: -; clone size: -; CDR3 DNA: TGCGCCAGCAGCTACAGGACGGGGAACACAGATACGCAGTATTTT; CDR3 protein: CASSYRTGNTDTQYF
V gene: TRBV5-4; J gene: TRBJ2-1; D gene: -; clone size: -; CDR3 DNA: TGTGCCAGCAGCGGCGGCCCCTACAATGAGCAGTTCTTC; CDR3 protein: CASSGGPYNEQFF
V gene: TRBV11-2; J gene: TRBJ2-7; D gene: -; clone size: -; CDR3 DNA: TGTGCCAGCAGCCCCCTAGAGGGCCTCTCCTACGAGCAGTACTTC; CDR3 protein: CASSPLEGLSYEQYF
V gene: TRBV7-9; J gene: TRBJ2-7; D gene: TRBD2; clone size: -; CDR3 DNA: TGTGCCAGCAGTCCTCAGCGGGAGAGACTCTACGAGCAGTACTTC; CDR3 protein: CASSPQRERLYEQYF
V gene: TRBV29-1; J gene: TRBJ2-2; D gene: -; clone size: -; CDR3 DNA: TGCAGCGTGGGTAGGGCAGTCACCGGGGAGCTGTTTTTT; CDR3 protein: CSVGRAVTGELFF
V gene: TRBV4-1; J gene: TRBJ2-1; D gene: TRBD1; clone size: -; CDR3 DNA: TGCGCCAGCAGCCAAGATAGAAACCGGGACAGTGGGCAGTTCTTC; CDR3 protein: CASSQDRNRDSGQFF